These 20 T cell receptor beta chains were all obtained from the same sample, sequenced in a study of T cell changes during pregnancy in multiple sclerosis. Some clones are missing from TCRdb's copy, which holds only in-frame ones; the method was immunoSEQ multiplex PCR. This table has 50,000 or so clones, approximately 94% appearing once. The material was CD4+ T cells from peripheral blood mononuclear cells, obtained in the second trimester of pregnancy. These receptors came from a female donor with multiple sclerosis, enrolled in a pregnancy study.

As to this clone: Other DNA sequences of this sample code for an identical CDR3. DNA for the CDR3: TGTGCCAGCAGCCCCGGACAGGTCTCCCCTGGGGCCAACGTCCTGACTTTC. Residues: CASSPGQVSPGANVLTF. The genes are TRBV2 and TRBJ2-6; 7 bases map to TRBD1. The germline gives CDR1 SNHLY, CDR2 FYNNEI. J lost 2 bases, V lost 6 bases, and 10 bases had no gene match. The CDR3 is 17 residues long.

This chain connects TRBV7-9 to TRBJ2-3, with TRBD1 matching over 7 bases. J lost 4 bases, V lost 5 bases, and 12 bases had no gene match. There are 16 residues in the CDR3. Per the germline V gene, CDR1 is SEHNR and CDR2 is FQNEAQ (reference sequence). The CDR3 loop is CASSSGTGVYADTQYF. Written as DNA, the CDR3 is TGTGCCAGCAGCAGTGGAACAGGGGTTTATGCAGATACGCAGTATTTT.

This clone showed up just once. The V gene is TRBV15, the J gene TRBJ2-3, with D possibly matching TRBD2 (6 bases). V lost 0 bases and J lost 7, with 14 bases in between. The V gene's germline CDR1 is LNHNV and CDR2 YYDKDF (reference sequence). The CDR3 consists of 15 residues. For the CDR3, the DNA is TGTGCCACCAGCAGAGATCGGGACTCCTTAAATACGCAGTATTTT. Its protein product is CATSRDRDSLNTQYF.

The chain couples TRBV4-2 to TRBJ2-7, with D possibly matching TRBD1 (5 bases). Germline CDR1 is LGHNA and CDR2 is YNFKEQ. CDR3 length: 13 amino acids. V was clipped by 4 bases and J by 2 bases, with 9 bases between them. The CDR3 nucleotides are TGTGCCAGCAGCCCCCAGGGTACCTACGAGCAGTACTTC. It encodes CASSPQGTYEQYF.

This chain uses TRBV10-3 with TRBJ2-7, with D maybe TRBD2 (6 bases). The CDR3 has 15 residues. The V gene lost 6 bases and the J gene lost 6 bases, with 21 bases spanning the gap. Germline V gene lookup returns CDR1 ENHRY and CDR2 SYGVKD. As DNA, the CDR3 is TGTGCCATCAGCCCTACCACGGAGGGAAACGCCGAGCAGTACTTC. Its protein is CAISPTTEGNAEQYF.

The V gene is TRBV18, the J gene TRBJ1-2, with D possibly matching TRBD1 (5 bases). CDR1 and CDR2 from the germline V gene are KGHSH and LQKENI. The CDR3 is made up of 17 amino acids. V was trimmed by 3 bases and J by 4 bases, leaving 21 bases between them. CDR3 residues: CASSPLPLGPLLYGYTF. The CDR3 coding sequence is TGTGCCAGCTCACCCCTCCCCTTGGGGCCACTTCTCTATGGCTACACCTTC.

In its sample, this clone was seen once. The chain joins TRBV10-3 to TRBJ2-5; 8 bases agree with TRBD1. Trimming cost V 1 base and J 1 base; bases outside gene matches: 5. CDR1 is ENHRY, CDR2 SYGVKD, per germline. CDR3 length: 16 residues. The CDR3 protein is CAISEWQGTGQETQYF. In nucleotides, the CDR3 is TGTGCCATCAGTGAGTGGCAGGGGACAGGCCAAGAGACCCAGTACTTC.

Of note for this clone: Germline and junction disagree at one end, which may indicate a read error. This chain connects TRBV9 to TRBJ2-3, with 11 positions matching TRBD2. The V gene's germline CDR1 is SGDLS and CDR2 YYNGEE. CDR3 size: 16 residues. The CDR3 bases are TGTGCCAGCAACGTAGCGGGGGGGCATGGCACAGATACGCAGTATTTT. Encoded protein: CASNVAGGHGTDTQYF.

This clone has a single count. At one boundary the junction diverges from the germline segment, which might be a read error. In the same sample, other DNA sequences code for this CDR3. The chain couples TRBV5-4 to TRBJ1-6; 7 bases are a match to TRBD1. This CDR3 has 17 residues. Germline lookup yields CDR1 SGHNT and CDR2 YYREEE (reference sequence). The CDR3 spells CASSSGQDRSYNSPLHF. CDR3 nucleotide sequence: TGCGCCAGCAGCTCTGGACAGGACCGCTCCTATAATTCACCCCTCCACTTT.

The rearrangement joins TRBV5-5 to TRBJ1-2, with 8 bases lining up with TRBD1. V lost 4 bases, J lost 7 bases, and 6 bases stayed unmatched. In germline, CDR1 is SGHKS, CDR2 YYEKEE (reference sequence). The CDR3 contains 13 residues. CDR3 bases: TGTGCCAGCAGCACGGGACAGGTGGGTGGCTACACCTTC. This translates into CASSTGQVGGYTF.

This rearrangement joins TRBV19 to TRBJ1-1; 8 positions match TRBD1. The CDR3 loop spans 17 amino acids. The V gene end was trimmed by 3 bases and the J gene end by 0 bases; junction bases not matched to a gene: 9. Germline V gives CDR1 LNHDA, CDR2 SQIVND (reference sequence). CDR3 DNA sequence: TGTGCCAGTAGTATCCTCGGACAGGGCGGGATGAACACTGAAGCTTTCTTT. This translates into CASSILGQGGMNTEAFF. The full variable domain, its missing parts supplied by reference TRBV19 and TRBJ1-1, is DGGITQSPKYLFRKEGQNVTLSCEQNLNHDAMYWYRQDPGQGLRLIYYSQIVNDFQKGDIAEGYSVSREKKESFPLTVTSAQKNPTAFYLCASSILGQGGMNTEAFFGQGTRLTVV.

This clone was seen once. The V call is TRBV10-3, the J call TRBJ1-1, with D unclear. V lost 0 bases, J lost 8 bases, and 10 bases lay in between. The CDR3 covers 13 residues. Germline CDR1 ENHRY, CDR2 SYGVKD. The CDR3 DNA reads as TGTGCCATCAGTGAGTCGAGGCCGGAAGAAGCTTTCTTT. It encodes CAISESRPEEAFF.

The chain joins TRBV19 to TRBJ1-2; 8 positions agree with TRBD1. Per germline, CDR1 LNHDA and CDR2 SQIVND (reference sequence). With 7 bases clipped from V and 2 bases from J, the junction kept 6 bases outside the gene matches. The CDR3 runs 14 residues. The CDR3 DNA reads TGTGCCAGTAAAAAGGCAGGGGGCAACTATGGCTACACCTTC. Residues: CASKKAGGNYGYTF.

The V gene is TRBV5-6, the J gene TRBJ2-7; a weak D match, TRBD1 (6 bases). CDR1 and CDR2 (germline): SGHDT, YYEEEE. The CDR3 runs to 14 residues. V lost 7 bases and J lost 3, with 17 bases in between. The CDR3 sequence: CASAPRDTDYEQYF. CDR3 DNA sequence: TGTGCCAGCGCCCCCAGGGACACAGACTACGAGCAGTACTTC. The full variable domain, completed using reference TRBV5-6 and TRBJ2-7, is DAGVTQSPTHLIKTRGQQVTLRCSPKSGHDTVSWYQQALGQGPQFIFQYYEEEERQRGNFPDRFSGHQFPNYSSELNVNALLLGDSALYLCASAPRDTDYEQYFGPGTRLTVT.

This rearrangement joins TRBV25-1 to TRBJ1-6; D not certain. The CDR3 length is 15 residues. Trimming shortened V by 8 bases and J by 0 bases, and 11 bases separated the two germline ends. Germline CDR1 reads MGHDK; CDR2 reads SYGVNS. The CDR3 here is CASRQRSSYNSPLHF. The CDR3 DNA follows: TGTGCCAGCCGGCAGCGGAGCTCCTATAATTCACCCCTCCACTTT.

Worth noting for this clone: One end of the junction varies from germline; a read error may be responsible. The chain employs TRBV5-4 and TRBJ1-4; TRBD1 is a possible D gene (5 bases). Looked up from germline, CDR1 is SGHNT and CDR2 is YYREEE (reference sequence). CDR3 length: 12 residues. CDR3 DNA sequence: TGTGCCAGCAGCAGGGGAGGGGAGAATGTGGGTTTT. Encoded protein: CASSRGGENVGF.

This clone was counted once. This sequence joins TRBV6-1 and TRBJ2-3, with a tentative D call TRBD2 (5 bases). Germline loops: CDR1 MNHNS, CDR2 SASEGT. The V gene lost 2 bases and the J gene lost 2 bases, with 11 bases spanning the gap. This CDR3 is 15 amino acids long. This CDR3 reads CASSELGSITDTQYF. In nucleotides, the CDR3 is TGTGCCAGCAGTGAACTGGGGAGTATCACAGATACGCAGTATTTT.

The genes are TRBV6-4 and TRBJ1-2, with D maybe TRBD1 (6 bases). Deletions cut 6 bases from V and 8 bases from J, with 13 bases between. CDR3 length: 12 residues. The germline CDR1 and CDR2 sequences are MRHNA and SNTAGT. The CDR3 protein is CASSTGFGGYTF. The CDR3 region has the DNA TGTGCCAGCAGCACAGGGTTCGGCGGCTACACCTTC.

This rearrangement joins TRBV6-5 to TRBJ1-2; the D gene is possibly TRBD1 (5 bases). CDR1 is MNHEY, CDR2 SVGAGI, per germline. Trimming stripped 10 bases from V and 5 bases from J, with 23 bases between. The CDR3 contains 15 residues. The CDR3 loop reads CATREQAYEVYGYTF. The CDR3 nucleotides are TGTGCCACCCGAGAACAGGCTTATGAGGTATATGGCTACACCTTC.

The chain is built from TRBV11-2 and TRBJ1-3, with D unresolved. Trimming pared 4 bases from V and 4 bases from J, leaving 17 bases between. The CDR3 length is 16 residues. From germline, CDR1 is SGHAT and CDR2 FQNNGV. The CDR3 bases are TGTGCCAGCAGCTCCCCCCTTCGGGGTGACGGAAACACCATATATTTT. The encoded protein is CASSSPLRGDGNTIYF. The complete variable domain, with remaining parts taken from reference TRBV11-2 and TRBJ1-3, reads EAGVAQSPRYKIIEKRQSVAFWCNPISGHATLYWYQQILGQGPKLLIQFQNNGVVDDSQLPKDRFSAERLKGVDSTLKIQPAKLEDSAVYLCASSSPLRGDGNTIYFGEGSWLTVV.